This T cell receptor (beta chain) was retrieved from a study of shared clonotypes between healthy human individuals. Study background: Per-donor plates numbered three CD4 naive, three CD4 memory, two CD8 naive and one CD8 memory.

Only CD45RO-negative cells positively selected for CCR7 counted as naive CD8 cells, so terminally differentiated effector memory CD45RA+ cells were excluded. Adult Caucasians living in Nashville, Tennessee made up all of the donors. Sequenced by immunoSEQ multiplex PCR; TCRdb stores in-frame clones only, minus some. Among 2 million to 2.5 million clones listed, about 92% were seen once. This clone was found once. The CDR3 sequence is 14 residues long. V lost 1 base to trimming and J lost 6 bases, with 12 bases between them. Germline CDR1 is SGHTA and CDR2 is FQGTGA. The sequencing sample was made of naive CD8+ T cells from PBMCs. This clonotype was obtained from a man between 18 and 35 years old in good health. Some clones in this sample may be carry-over from other donors' samples. The chain carries TRBV7-3 and TRBJ2-5; no definite D call. The CDR3 nucleotides read TGTGCCAGCAGCTTAAATTTGTCTGAGAAGACCCAGTACTTC. Translating it yields CASSLNLSEKTQYF.